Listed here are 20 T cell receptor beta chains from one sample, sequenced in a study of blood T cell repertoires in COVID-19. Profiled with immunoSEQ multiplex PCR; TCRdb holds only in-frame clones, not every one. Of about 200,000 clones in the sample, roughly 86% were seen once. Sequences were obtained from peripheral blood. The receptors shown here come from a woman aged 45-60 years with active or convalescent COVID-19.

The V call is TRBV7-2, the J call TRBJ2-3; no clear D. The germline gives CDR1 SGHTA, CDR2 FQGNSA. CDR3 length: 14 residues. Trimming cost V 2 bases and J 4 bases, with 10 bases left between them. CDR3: CASSLRGSADTQYF. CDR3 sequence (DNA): TGTGCCAGCAGCTTACGAGGTTCAGCAGATACGCAGTATTTT.

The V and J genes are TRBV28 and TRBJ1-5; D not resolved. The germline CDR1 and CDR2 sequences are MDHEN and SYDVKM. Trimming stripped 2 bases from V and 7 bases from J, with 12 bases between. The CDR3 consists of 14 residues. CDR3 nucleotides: TGTGCCAGCAGTTTAGTGGGTAGCGGGCAGCCCCAGCATTTT. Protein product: CASSLVGSGQPQHF.

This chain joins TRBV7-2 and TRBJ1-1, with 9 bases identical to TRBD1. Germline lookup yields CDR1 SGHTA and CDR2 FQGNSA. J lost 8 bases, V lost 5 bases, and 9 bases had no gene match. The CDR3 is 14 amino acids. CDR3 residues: CASSPRTGASEAFF. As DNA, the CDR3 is TGTGCCAGCAGCCCCAGGACAGGGGCCTCGGAAGCTTTCTTT.

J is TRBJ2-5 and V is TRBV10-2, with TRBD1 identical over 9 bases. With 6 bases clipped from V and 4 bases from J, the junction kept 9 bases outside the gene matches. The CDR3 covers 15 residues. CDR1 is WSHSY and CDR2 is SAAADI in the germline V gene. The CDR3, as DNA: TGCGCCAGCAGAGTCCGGGACAGGGAATCAGAGACCCAGTACTTC. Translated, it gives CASRVRDRESETQYF.

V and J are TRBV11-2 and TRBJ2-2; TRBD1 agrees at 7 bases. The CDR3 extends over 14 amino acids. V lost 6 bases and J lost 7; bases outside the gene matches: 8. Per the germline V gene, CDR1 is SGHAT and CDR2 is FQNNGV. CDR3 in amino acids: CASSQQGKGGELFF. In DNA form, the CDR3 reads TGTGCCAGCAGTCAACAGGGGAAGGGCGGGGAGCTGTTTTTT.

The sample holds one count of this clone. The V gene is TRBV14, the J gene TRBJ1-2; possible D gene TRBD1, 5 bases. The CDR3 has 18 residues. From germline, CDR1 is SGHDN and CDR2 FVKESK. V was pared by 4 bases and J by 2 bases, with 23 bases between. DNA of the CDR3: TGTGCCAGCAGCCGAAAAAGAGGGGAGGGACCGGGAAACTATGGCTACACCTTC. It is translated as CASSRKRGEGPGNYGYTF.

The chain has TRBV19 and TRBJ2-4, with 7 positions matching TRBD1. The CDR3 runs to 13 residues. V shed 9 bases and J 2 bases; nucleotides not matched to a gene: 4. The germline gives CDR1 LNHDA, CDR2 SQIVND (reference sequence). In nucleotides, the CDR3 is TGTGCCAGCGGGGACAGTTCCAAAAACATTCAGTACTTC. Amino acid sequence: CASGDSSKNIQYF.

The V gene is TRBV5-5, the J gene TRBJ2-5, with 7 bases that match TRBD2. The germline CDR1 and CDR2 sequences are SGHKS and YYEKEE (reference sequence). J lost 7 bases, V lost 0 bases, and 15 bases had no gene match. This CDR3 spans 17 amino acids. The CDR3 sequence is CASSLGAGTTSSGTQYF. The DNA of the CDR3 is TGTGCCAGCAGCTTGGGAGCCGGGACTACATCCTCCGGGACCCAGTACTTC.

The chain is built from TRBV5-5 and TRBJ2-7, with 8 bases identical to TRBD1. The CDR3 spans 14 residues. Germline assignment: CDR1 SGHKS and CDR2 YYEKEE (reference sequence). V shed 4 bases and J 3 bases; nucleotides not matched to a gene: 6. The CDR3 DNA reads TGTGCCAGCAGCCGGGACAGGACAAACTACGAGCAGTACGTC. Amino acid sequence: CASSRDRTNYEQYV.

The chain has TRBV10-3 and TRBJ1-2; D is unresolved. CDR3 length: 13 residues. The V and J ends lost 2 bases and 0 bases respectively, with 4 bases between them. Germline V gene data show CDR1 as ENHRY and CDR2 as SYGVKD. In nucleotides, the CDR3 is TGTGCCATCAGTGAGGCAGCTAACTATGGCTACACCTTC. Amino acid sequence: CAISEAANYGYTF.

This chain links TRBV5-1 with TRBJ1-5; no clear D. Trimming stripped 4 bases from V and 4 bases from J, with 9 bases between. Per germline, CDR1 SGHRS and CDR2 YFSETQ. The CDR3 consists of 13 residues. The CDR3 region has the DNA TGCGCCAGCAGCCCCCGCGGGAATCAGCCCCAGCATTTT. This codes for CASSPRGNQPQHF.

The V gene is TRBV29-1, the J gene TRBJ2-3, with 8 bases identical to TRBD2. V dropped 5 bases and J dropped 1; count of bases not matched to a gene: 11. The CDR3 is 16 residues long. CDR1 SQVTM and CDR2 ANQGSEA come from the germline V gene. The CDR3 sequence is CSVTAGAILGTDTQYF. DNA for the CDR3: TGCAGCGTTACAGCGGGGGCGATCCTAGGCACAGATACGCAGTATTTT.

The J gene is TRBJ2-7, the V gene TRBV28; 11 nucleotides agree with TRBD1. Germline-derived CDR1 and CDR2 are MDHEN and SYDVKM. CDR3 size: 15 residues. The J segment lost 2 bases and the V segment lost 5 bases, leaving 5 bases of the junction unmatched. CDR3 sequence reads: CASSRRDRGTYEQYF. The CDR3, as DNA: TGTGCCAGCAGTCGCCGGGACAGGGGGACCTACGAGCAGTACTTC. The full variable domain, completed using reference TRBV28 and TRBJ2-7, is DVKVTQSSRYLVKRTGEKVFLECVQDMDHENMFWYRQDPGLGLRLIYFSYDVKMKEKGDIPEGYSVSREKKERFSLILESASTNQTSMYLCASSRRDRGTYEQYFGPGTRLTVT.

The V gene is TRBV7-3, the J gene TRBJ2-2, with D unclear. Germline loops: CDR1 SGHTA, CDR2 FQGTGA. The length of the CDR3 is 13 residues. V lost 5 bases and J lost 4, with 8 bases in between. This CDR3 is CASSVDSTGELFF. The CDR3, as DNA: TGTGCCAGCAGCGTCGACTCCACCGGGGAGCTGTTTTTT.

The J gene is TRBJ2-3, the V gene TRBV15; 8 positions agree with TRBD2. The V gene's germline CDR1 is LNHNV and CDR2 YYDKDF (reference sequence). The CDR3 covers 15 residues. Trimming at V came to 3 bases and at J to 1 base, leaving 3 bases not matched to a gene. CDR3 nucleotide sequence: TGTGCCACCAGCAGTCCGACTAGCGGCACAGATACGCAGTATTTT. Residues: CATSSPTSGTDTQYF.

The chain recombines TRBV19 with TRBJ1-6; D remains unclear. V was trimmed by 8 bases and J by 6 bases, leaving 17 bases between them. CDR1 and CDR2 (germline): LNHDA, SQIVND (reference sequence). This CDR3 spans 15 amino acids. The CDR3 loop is CASGPRRDSNSPLHF. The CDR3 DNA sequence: TGTGCCAGTGGCCCCCGGCGTGACTCTAATTCACCCCTCCACTTT.

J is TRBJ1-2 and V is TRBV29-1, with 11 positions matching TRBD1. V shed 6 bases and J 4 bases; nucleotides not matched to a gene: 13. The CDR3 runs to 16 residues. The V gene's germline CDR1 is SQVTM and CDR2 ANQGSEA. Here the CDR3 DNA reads TGCAGCGTCGTCGGTGGACAGGGGGCATTAGGCTATGGCTACACCTTC. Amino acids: CSVVGGQGALGYGYTF.

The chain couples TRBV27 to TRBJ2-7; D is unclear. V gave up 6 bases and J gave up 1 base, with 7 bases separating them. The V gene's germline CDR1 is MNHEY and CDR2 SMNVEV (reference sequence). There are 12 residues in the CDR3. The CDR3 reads CASRALSYEQYF. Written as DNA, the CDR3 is TGTGCCAGCAGGGCCCTTTCCTACGAGCAGTACTTC.

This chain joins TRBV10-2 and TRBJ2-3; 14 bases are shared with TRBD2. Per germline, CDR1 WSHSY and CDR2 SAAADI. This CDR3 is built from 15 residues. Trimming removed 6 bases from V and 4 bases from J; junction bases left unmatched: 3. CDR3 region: CASRGLAGVADTQYF. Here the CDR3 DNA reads TGCGCCAGCAGGGGACTAGCGGGAGTAGCAGATACGCAGTATTTT.

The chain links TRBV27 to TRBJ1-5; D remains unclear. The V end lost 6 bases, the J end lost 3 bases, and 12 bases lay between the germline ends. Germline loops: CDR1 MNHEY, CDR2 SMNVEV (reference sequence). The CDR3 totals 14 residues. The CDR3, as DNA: TGTGCCAGCAGCCCCCTAGACGACAATCAGCCCCAGCATTTT. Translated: CASSPLDDNQPQHF.